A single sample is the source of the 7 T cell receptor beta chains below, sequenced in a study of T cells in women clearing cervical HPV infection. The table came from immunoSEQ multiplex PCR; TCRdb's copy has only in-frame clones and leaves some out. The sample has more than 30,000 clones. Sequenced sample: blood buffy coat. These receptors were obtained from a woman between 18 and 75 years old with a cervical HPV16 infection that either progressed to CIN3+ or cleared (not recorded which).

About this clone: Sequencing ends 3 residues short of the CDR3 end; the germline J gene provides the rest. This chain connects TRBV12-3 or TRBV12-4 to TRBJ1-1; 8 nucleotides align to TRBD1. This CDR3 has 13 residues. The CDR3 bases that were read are TGTGCCAGCAGTATTACGGACAGGGCCAGA. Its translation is CASSITDRAR. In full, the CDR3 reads CASSITDRARAFF.

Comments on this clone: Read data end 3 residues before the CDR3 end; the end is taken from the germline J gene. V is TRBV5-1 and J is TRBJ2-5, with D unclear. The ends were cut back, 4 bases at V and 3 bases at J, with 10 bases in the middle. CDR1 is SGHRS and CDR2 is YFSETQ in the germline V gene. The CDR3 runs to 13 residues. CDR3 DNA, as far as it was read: TGCGCCAGCAGCATCCTAGGTGAAGAGACC. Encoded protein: CASSILGEET. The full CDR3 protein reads CASSILGEETQYF.

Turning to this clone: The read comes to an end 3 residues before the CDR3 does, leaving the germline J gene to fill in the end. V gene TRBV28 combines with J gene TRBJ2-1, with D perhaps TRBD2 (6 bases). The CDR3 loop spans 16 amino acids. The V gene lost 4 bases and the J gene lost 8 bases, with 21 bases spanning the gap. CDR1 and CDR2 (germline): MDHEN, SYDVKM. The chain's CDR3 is CASSYGGIPPSDEQFF. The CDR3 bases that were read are TGTGCCAGCAGTTATGGCGGCATTCCCCCTAGCGATGAG. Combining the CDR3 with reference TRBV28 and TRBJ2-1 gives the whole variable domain DVKVTQSSRYLVKRTGEKVFLECVQDMDHENMFWYRQDPGLGLRLIYFSYDVKMKEKGDIPEGYSVSREKKERFSLILESASTNQTSMYLCASSYGGIPPSDEQFFGPGTRLTVL.

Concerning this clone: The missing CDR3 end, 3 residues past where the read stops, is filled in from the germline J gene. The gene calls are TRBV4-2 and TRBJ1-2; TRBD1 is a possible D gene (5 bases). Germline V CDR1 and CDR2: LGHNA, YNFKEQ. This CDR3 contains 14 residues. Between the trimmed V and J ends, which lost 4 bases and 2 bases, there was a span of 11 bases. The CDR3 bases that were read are TGTGCCAGCAGCCTCGCTGGGGGGAACTATGGC. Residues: CASSLAGGNYG. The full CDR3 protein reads CASSLAGGNYGYTF.

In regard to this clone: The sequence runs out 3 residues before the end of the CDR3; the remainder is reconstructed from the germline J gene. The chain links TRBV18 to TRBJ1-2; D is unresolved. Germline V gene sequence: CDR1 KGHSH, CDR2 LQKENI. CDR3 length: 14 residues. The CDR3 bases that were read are TGTGCCAGCTCACCTTTAGGCGGTTCCTACGAC. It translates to CASSPLGGSYD. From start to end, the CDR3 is CASSPLGGSYDYTF.

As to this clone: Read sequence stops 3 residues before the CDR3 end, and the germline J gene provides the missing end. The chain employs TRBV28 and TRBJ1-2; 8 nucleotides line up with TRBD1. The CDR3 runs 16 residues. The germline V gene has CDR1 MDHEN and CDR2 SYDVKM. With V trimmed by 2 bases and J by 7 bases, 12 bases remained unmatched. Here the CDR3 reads CASSLPPWQGARGYTF. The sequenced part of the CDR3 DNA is TGTGCCAGCAGTTTACCCCCCTGGCAGGGGGCTCGTGGC.

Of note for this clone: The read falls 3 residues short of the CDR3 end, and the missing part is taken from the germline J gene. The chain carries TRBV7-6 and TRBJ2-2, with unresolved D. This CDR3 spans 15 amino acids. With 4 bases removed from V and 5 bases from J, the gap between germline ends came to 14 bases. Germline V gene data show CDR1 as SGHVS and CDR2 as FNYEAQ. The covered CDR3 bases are TGTGCCAGCAGCTCTTACCAATCCGGGACCGGGGAG. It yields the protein CASSSYQSGTGE. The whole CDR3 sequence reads CASSSYQSGTGELFF.